One sample yielded the 31 T cell receptor beta chains listed below, sequenced in a study of T cell changes during pregnancy in multiple sclerosis. Profiling relied on immunoSEQ multiplex PCR, and the TCRdb table lists in-frame clones only, not all of them. The table shows 85,000 to 100,000 clones, with roughly 90% occurring only once. The starting material was peripheral blood, obtained before pregnancy. The origin of the receptors is a female donor with multiple sclerosis, enrolled in a pregnancy study.

The rearrangement joins TRBV5-4 to TRBJ2-1; 10 bases fit TRBD2. The CDR3 is made up of 17 amino acids. The germline V gene has CDR1 SGHNT and CDR2 YYREEE (reference sequence). The V gene end was trimmed by 6 bases and the J gene end by 0 bases; junction bases not matched to a gene: 9. CDR3 nucleotides: TGTGCCAGCATCCTAAAGGGGACTAGCGCCTCCTACAATGAGCAGTTCTTC. Amino acid sequence: CASILKGTSASYNEQFF.

The chain joins TRBV4-2 to TRBJ2-1; D is ambiguous. Trimming took off 4 bases at V and 9 bases at J, with 19 bases between the two ends. Germline-derived CDR1 and CDR2 are LGHNA and YNFKEQ. The CDR3 length is 15 residues. The CDR3 here is CASSLERSSPPEQFF. The CDR3 DNA reads TGTGCCAGCAGCCTCGAGCGAAGTAGCCCCCCTGAGCAGTTCTTC.

V usage is TRBV5-1 and J usage is TRBJ2-7; 11 bases are a match to TRBD2. With V trimmed by 6 bases and J by 4 bases, 9 bases remained unmatched. The CDR3 runs 15 residues. Germline V gene data show CDR1 as SGHRS and CDR2 as YFSETQ. This CDR3 reads CASTLTSGSSYEQYF. The DNA of the CDR3 is TGCGCCAGCACGCTTACTAGCGGGAGTTCTTACGAGCAGTACTTC.

This chain uses TRBV6-6 with TRBJ2-1; D might be TRBD1 (6 bases). The CDR3 is made up of 12 amino acids. Trimming stripped 6 bases from V and 5 bases from J, with 8 bases between. Germline loops: CDR1 MNHNY, CDR2 SVGAGI (reference sequence). The CDR3 region is CASRGAHNEQFF. CDR3 nucleotides: TGTGCCAGCAGGGGGGCCCACAATGAGCAGTTCTTC.

The chain employs TRBV9 and TRBJ2-5; TRBD2 matches 9 bases. Germline-derived CDR1 and CDR2 are SGDLS and YYNGEE. The CDR3 spans 15 residues. Germline trimming cut 0 bases from V and 3 bases from J; bases unmatched to any gene: 3. In DNA form, the CDR3 reads TGTGCCAGCAGCGTAGTGGGGACTAGCAAAGAGACCCAGTACTTC. It codes for CASSVVGTSKETQYF.

This chain links TRBV10-1 with TRBJ2-3, with 11 bases aligning to TRBD2. Germline V lookup: CDR1 WNHNN, CDR2 SYGVQD (reference sequence). The CDR3 runs 21 residues. The V gene end was trimmed by 11 bases and the J gene end by 0 bases; junction bases not matched to a gene: 25. CDR3 in DNA: TGCGCCCTCGATTATTGGAAGCCTTTAAGACTAGCGGGGCATAGCACAGATACGCAGTATTTT. This gives the protein CALDYWKPLRLAGHSTDTQYF.

The rearrangement links TRBV7-2 to TRBJ2-5; D is unclear. Looked up from germline, CDR1 is SGHTA and CDR2 is FQGNSA. CDR3 length: 12 residues. V shed 1 base and J shed 4 bases, with 4 bases lying between them. The CDR3 DNA follows: TGTGCCAGCAGCTTAGGAGTAGAGACCCAGTACTTC. As protein: CASSLGVETQYF.

V usage is TRBV9 and J usage is TRBJ1-1, with a possible D match to TRBD1 (5 bases). V was trimmed by 4 bases and J by 0 bases, leaving 10 bases between them. Germline V lookup: CDR1 SGDLS, CDR2 YYNGEE. This CDR3 is built from 14 residues. The CDR3 spells CASSSRVMNTEAFF. In nucleotides, the CDR3 is TGTGCCAGCAGCTCCAGGGTCATGAACACTGAAGCTTTCTTT. Complete variable domain (other parts from reference TRBV9 and TRBJ1-1): DSGVTQTPKHLITATGQRVTLRCSPRSGDLSVYWYQQSLDQGLQFLIQYYNGEERAKGNILERFSAQQFPDLHSELNLSSLELGDSALYFCASSSRVMNTEAFFGQGTRLTVV.

This chain joins TRBV2 and TRBJ2-1; D unclear. Germline V gene data show CDR1 as SNHLY and CDR2 as FYNNEI. Trimming took 6 bases from V and 3 from J, leaving 15 bases between them. The CDR3 loop spans 15 amino acids. The CDR3 region has the DNA TGTGCCAGCAGCCGACATCAGGCGCTCTACAATGAGCAGTTCTTC. As protein: CASSRHQALYNEQFF.

V usage is TRBV28 and J usage is TRBJ2-6; D is possibly TRBD2 (5 bases). Germline CDR1 is MDHEN and CDR2 is SYDVKM. The CDR3 contains 13 residues. V gave up 7 bases and J gave up 4 bases, with 8 bases separating them. The CDR3 DNA reads as TGTGCCAGCACGGGCGGGGGGGCCAACGTCCTGACTTTC. Translated: CASTGGGANVLTF.

The chain has TRBV7-8 and TRBJ1-5; no firm D call. The CDR3 loop spans 15 amino acids. Trimming stripped 1 base from V and 6 bases from J, with 13 bases between. Germline V CDR1 and CDR2: SGHVS, FQNEAQ. As DNA, the CDR3 is TGTGCCAGCAGCTTAGACCCGGGTTTGACTCAGCCCCAGCATTTT. It specifies CASSLDPGLTQPQHF.

The V gene is TRBV29-1, the J gene TRBJ2-7; maybe TRBD1 (6 bases). V lost 4 bases and J 7 bases, leaving 20 bases between the germline ends. The CDR3 loop spans 14 amino acids. Germline V gives CDR1 SQVTM, CDR2 ANQGSEA. The CDR3: CSVVQDRSIVEQYF. Here the CDR3 DNA reads TGCAGCGTTGTTCAAGACAGGTCGATCGTGGAGCAGTACTTC.

This rearrangement joins TRBV2 to TRBJ2-7, with 13 bases that match TRBD2. Germline CDR1 is SNHLY and CDR2 is FYNNEI. V lost 8 bases and J lost 3; bases outside the gene matches: 1. The CDR3 has 13 residues. The CDR3 here is CASGTSGNYEQYF. The CDR3, as DNA: TGTGCCAGCGGGACTAGCGGGAACTACGAGCAGTACTTC.

The CDR3, as DNA: TGCGCCAGCAGCCAAGAGGGCATCAATGAGCAGTTCTTC. It specifies CASSQEGINEQFF. The V gene is TRBV4-1, the J gene TRBJ2-1; D is unresolved. The CDR3 totals 13 residues. The V gene's germline CDR1 is MGHRA and CDR2 YSYEKL. Trimming pared 0 bases from V and 6 bases from J, leaving 6 bases between.

This chain joins TRBV30 and TRBJ2-2, with 7 bases identical to TRBD2. J was trimmed by 4 bases and V by 4 bases; bases with no gene match: 3. The CDR3 runs to 13 residues. CDR1 and CDR2 (germline): GTSNPN, SVGIG (reference sequence). CDR3 protein: CAWISGFTGELFF. In DNA, the CDR3 is TGTGCCTGGATTAGCGGGTTCACCGGGGAGCTGTTTTTT. The whole variable domain, filled in from reference TRBV30 and TRBJ2-2, reads SQTIHQWPATLVQPVGSPLSLECTVEGTSNPNLYWYRQAAGRGLQLLFYSVGIGQISSEVPQNLSASRPQDRQFILSSKKLLLSDSGFYLCAWISGFTGELFFGEGSRLTVL.

The V gene is TRBV20-1, the J gene TRBJ1-1, with D uncertain. Trimming took off 5 bases at V and 8 bases at J, with 9 bases between the two ends. The CDR3 totals 10 residues. Looked up from germline, CDR1 is DFQATT and CDR2 is SNEGSKA (reference sequence). CDR3: CSAWTGEAFF. In DNA form, the CDR3 reads TGCAGTGCTTGGACTGGGGAAGCTTTCTTT.

The gene calls are TRBV28 and TRBJ2-7; 7 bases are a match to TRBD1. The CDR3 consists of 13 residues. V shed 6 bases and J 2 bases; nucleotides not matched to a gene: 4. Germline loops: CDR1 MDHEN, CDR2 SYDVKM. The CDR3 region is CASRFRGTYEQYF. The CDR3 coding sequence is TGTGCCAGCAGGTTCAGGGGGACCTACGAGCAGTACTTC.

This sequence joins TRBV28 and TRBJ1-4; 8 bases agree with TRBD1. With 8 bases clipped from V and 0 bases from J, the junction kept 8 bases outside the gene matches. This CDR3 contains 16 residues. Germline CDR1 MDHEN, CDR2 SYDVKM. The CDR3 DNA reads TGTGCCAGCTTAGACAGGGGACGTTCAACTAATGAAAAACTGTTTTTT. Its translation is CASLDRGRSTNEKLFF. The variable domain in full, completed from reference TRBV28 and TRBJ1-4, reads DVKVTQSSRYLVKRTGEKVFLECVQDMDHENMFWYRQDPGLGLRLIYFSYDVKMKEKGDIPEGYSVSREKKERFSLILESASTNQTSMYLCASLDRGRSTNEKLFFGSGTQLSVL.

This clone was counted a single time. The genes are TRBV6-5 and TRBJ2-3; the match to TRBD1 covers 8 bases. The junction had 5 bases not matched to a gene; V was cut back by 5 bases and J by 1 base. Germline CDR1 is MNHEY and CDR2 is SVGAGI. The CDR3 has 15 residues. The CDR3 DNA follows: TGTGCCAGCAGTAGCTCAGGGGGCCGCACAGATACGCAGTATTTT. Its protein is CASSSSGGRTDTQYF.

The chain uses TRBV7-2 and TRBJ2-7, with D perhaps TRBD2 (5 bases). CDR1 and CDR2 (germline): SGHTA, FQGNSA. Trimming removed 5 bases at V and 5 bases at J, with 10 bases between. The CDR3 has 12 amino acids. CDR3 sequence (DNA): TGTGCCAGCAGCCCCAAGAGGGACGAGCAGTACTTC. Its translation is CASSPKRDEQYF.

The chain couples TRBV28 to TRBJ2-4, with a possible D match to TRBD1 (7 bases). This CDR3 contains 14 residues. V lost 7 bases to trimming and J lost 0 bases, with 10 bases between them. Germline V lookup: CDR1 MDHEN, CDR2 SYDVKM. Written as DNA, the CDR3 is TGTGCCAGCACCCAGGGGGGAGCCAAAAACATTCAGTACTTC. This gives the protein CASTQGGAKNIQYF.

CDR3 residues: CASSTGQTYEQYF. The CDR3 region has the DNA TGTGCCAGCAGCACAGGACAGACCTACGAGCAGTACTTC. The V gene is TRBV7-9, the J gene TRBJ2-7; D is perhaps TRBD1 (6 bases). The CDR3 extends over 13 amino acids. Germline assignment: CDR1 SEHNR and CDR2 FQNEAQ (reference sequence). With 5 bases removed from V and 2 bases from J, the gap between germline ends came to 10 bases.

This sequence joins TRBV27 and TRBJ1-2; D might be TRBD1 (6 bases). The CDR3 runs 13 residues. Trimming cost V 5 bases and J 8 bases, with 15 bases left between them. Looked up from germline, CDR1 is MNHEY and CDR2 is SMNVEV (reference sequence). This CDR3 is CASSQQGYGGYTF. CDR3 nucleotide sequence: TGTGCCAGCAGTCAACAGGGTTATGGAGGCTACACCTTC.

This clone was counted once. The genes are TRBV2 and TRBJ1-3; D possibly corresponds to TRBD1 (5 bases). Germline CDR1 reads SNHLY; CDR2 reads FYNNEI. Trimming took 8 bases from V and 0 from J, leaving 11 bases between them. CDR3 size: 14 residues. The CDR3 spells CASEDRSSGNTIYF. The CDR3 DNA sequence: TGTGCCAGCGAAGACAGAAGCTCTGGAAACACCATATATTTT.

The chain recombines TRBV11-2 with TRBJ2-7; 8 bases map to TRBD1. CDR3 length: 16 residues. Germline CDR1 and CDR2: SGHAT and FQNNGV. Trimming took 6 bases from V and 0 from J; bases not matched to a gene: 10. The CDR3 bases are TGTGCCAGCAGTTCCCCGACAGGGGCTCCCTCCTACGAGCAGTACTTC. It specifies CASSSPTGAPSYEQYF.

V is TRBV16 and J is TRBJ1-2, with 8 bases matching TRBD1. The V and J ends lost 2 bases and 7 bases, in that order; junction bases with no gene match: 9. Germline V gene data show CDR1 as KGHSY and CDR2 as FQNENV. CDR3 length equals 15 residues. CDR3 residues: CASSQQGATSGGYTF. CDR3 nucleotides: TGTGCCAGCAGCCAACAGGGGGCGACCTCTGGTGGCTACACCTTC.

This chain joins TRBV11-2 and TRBJ1-2, with D possibly TRBD1 on 5 matching bases. The CDR3 has 14 residues. Deletions cut 5 bases from V and 4 bases from J, with 14 bases between. CDR1 SGHAT and CDR2 FQNNGV come from the germline V gene. The CDR3 DNA is TGTGCCAGCAGCCCCCAGGGCACCAGCTATGGCTACACCTTC. Its protein product is CASSPQGTSYGYTF.

This chain links TRBV5-1 with TRBJ2-3; 10 nucleotides match TRBD1. V shed 2 bases and J 4 bases; nucleotides not matched to a gene: 1. CDR1 SGHRS and CDR2 YFSETQ come from the germline V gene. The CDR3 spans 14 residues. The chain's CDR3 is CASSLGQGADTQYF. The CDR3 DNA reads as TGCGCCAGCAGCTTAGGACAGGGGGCAGATACGCAGTATTTT. Based on the CDR3 plus reference TRBV5-1 and TRBJ2-3, the full variable domain is KAGVTQTPRYLIKTRGQQVTLSCSPISGHRSVSWYQQTPGQGLQFLFEYFSETQRNKGNFPGRFSGRQFSNSRSEMNVSTLELGDSALYLCASSLGQGADTQYFGPGTRLTVL.

The V and J genes are TRBV5-1 and TRBJ2-7; 7 nucleotides align to TRBD2. CDR1 is SGHRS, CDR2 YFSETQ, per germline. The length of the CDR3 is 13 residues. V gave up 2 bases and J gave up 5 bases; unmatched junction bases: 4. CDR3 region: CASSFGLGDEQYF. In nucleotides, the CDR3 is TGCGCCAGCAGCTTTGGACTAGGCGACGAGCAGTACTTC.

The gene calls are TRBV5-1 and TRBJ1-2, with a weak D call TRBD1 (5 bases). The CDR3 totals 12 residues. Between the trimmed V and J ends, which lost 7 bases and 6 bases, there was a span of 13 bases. Germline values: CDR1 SGHRS, CDR2 YFSETQ. For the CDR3, the DNA is TGCGCCAGCGCCTCCCCCAGGGATGGCTACACCTTC. Residues: CASASPRDGYTF.

This clone appeared a few times. The chain employs TRBV4-1 and TRBJ1-1; TRBD1 aligns across 12 bases. In germline, CDR1 is MGHRA, CDR2 YSYEKL. The CDR3 is 17 amino acids. V lost 5 bases to trimming and J lost 1 base; unmatched junction nucleotides: 8. CDR3 nucleotide sequence: TGCGCCAGCAGCGTACGTAGGGACAGGGGGCCGAACACTGAAGCTTTCTTT. Amino acids: CASSVRRDRGPNTEAFF.